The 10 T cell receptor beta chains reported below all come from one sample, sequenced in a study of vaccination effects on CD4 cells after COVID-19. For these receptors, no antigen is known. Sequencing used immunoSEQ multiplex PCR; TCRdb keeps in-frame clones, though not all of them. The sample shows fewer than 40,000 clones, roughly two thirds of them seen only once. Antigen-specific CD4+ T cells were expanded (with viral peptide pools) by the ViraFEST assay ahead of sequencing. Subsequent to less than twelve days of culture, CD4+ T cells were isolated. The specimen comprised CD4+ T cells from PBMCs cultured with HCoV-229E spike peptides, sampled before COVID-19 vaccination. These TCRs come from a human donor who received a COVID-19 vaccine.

CDR3 in DNA: TGTGCTAGTGGTTTGGGACAGGGAGCCTACGAGCAGTACTTC. It encodes CASGLGQGAYEQYF. This chain joins TRBV12-5 and TRBJ2-7, with 7 bases aligning to TRBD1. This CDR3 comprises 14 residues. Germline CDR1 LGHNT, CDR2 FRNRAP. The ends lost 1 base at V and 2 bases at J; junction bases unmatched: 2. The full variable domain, with the rest looked up from reference TRBV12-5 and TRBJ2-7, is DARVTQTPRHKVTEMGQEVTMRCQPILGHNTVFWYRQTMMQGLELLAYFRNRAPLDDSGMPKDRFSAEMPDATLATLKIQPSEPRDSAVYFCASGLGQGAYEQYFGPGTRLTVT.

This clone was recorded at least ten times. Written as DNA, the CDR3 is TGTGCCAGCAGCGTAGCTGTGTCGGGCGCAGATACGCAGTATTTT. It specifies CASSVAVSGADTQYF. V is TRBV9 and J is TRBJ2-3; D not certain. This CDR3 region has 15 residues. Trimming took off 0 bases at V and 4 bases at J, with 12 bases between the two ends. Looked up from germline, CDR1 is SGDLS and CDR2 is YYNGEE. The whole variable domain, remainder taken from reference TRBV9 and TRBJ2-3, is DSGVTQTPKHLITATGQRVTLRCSPRSGDLSVYWYQQSLDQGLQFLIQYYNGEERAKGNILERFSAQQFPDLHSELNLSSLELGDSALYFCASSVAVSGADTQYFGPGTRLTVL.

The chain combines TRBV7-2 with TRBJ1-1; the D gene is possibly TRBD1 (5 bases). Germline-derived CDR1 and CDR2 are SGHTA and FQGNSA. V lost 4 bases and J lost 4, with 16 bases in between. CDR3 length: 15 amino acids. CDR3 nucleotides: TGTGCCAGCAGCTGGCCGGGGCGGGGGGTCACTGAAGCTTTCTTT. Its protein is CASSWPGRGVTEAFF. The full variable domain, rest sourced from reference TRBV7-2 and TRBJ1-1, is GAGVSQSPSNKVTEKGKDVELRCDPISGHTALYWYRQSLGQGLEFLIYFQGNSAPDKSGLPSDRFSAERTGGSVSTLTIQRTQQEDSAVYLCASSWPGRGVTEAFFGQGTRLTVV.

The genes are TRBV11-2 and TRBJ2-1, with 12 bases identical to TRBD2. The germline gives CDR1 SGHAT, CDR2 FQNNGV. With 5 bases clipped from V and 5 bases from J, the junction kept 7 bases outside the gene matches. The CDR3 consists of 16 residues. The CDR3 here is CASSPELAGGHNEQFF. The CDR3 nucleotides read TGTGCCAGCAGCCCCGAACTAGCGGGAGGTCACAATGAGCAGTTCTTC.

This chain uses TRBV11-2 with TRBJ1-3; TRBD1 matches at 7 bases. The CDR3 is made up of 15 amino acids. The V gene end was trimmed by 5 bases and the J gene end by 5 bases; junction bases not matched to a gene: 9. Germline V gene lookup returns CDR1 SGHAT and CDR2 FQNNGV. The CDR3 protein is CASSQMTGNRNTIYF. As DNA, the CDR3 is TGTGCCAGCAGCCAAATGACAGGGAATCGAAACACCATATATTTT. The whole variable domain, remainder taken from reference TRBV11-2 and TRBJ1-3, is EAGVAQSPRYKIIEKRQSVAFWCNPISGHATLYWYQQILGQGPKLLIQFQNNGVVDDSQLPKDRFSAERLKGVDSTLKIQPAKLEDSAVYLCASSQMTGNRNTIYFGEGSWLTVV.

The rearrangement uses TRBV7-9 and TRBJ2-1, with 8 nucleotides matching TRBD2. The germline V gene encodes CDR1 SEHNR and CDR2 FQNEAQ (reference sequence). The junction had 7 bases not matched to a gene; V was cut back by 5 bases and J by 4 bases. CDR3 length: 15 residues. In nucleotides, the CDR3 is TGTGCCAGCAGCCCGGGGGGGAGTCGGTACAATGAGCAGTTCTTC. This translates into CASSPGGSRYNEQFF.

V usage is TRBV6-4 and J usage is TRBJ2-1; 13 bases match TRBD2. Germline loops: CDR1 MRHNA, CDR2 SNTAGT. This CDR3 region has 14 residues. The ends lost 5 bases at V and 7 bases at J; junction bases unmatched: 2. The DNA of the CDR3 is TGTGCCAGCAGTACGGGACTAGCGGGGAATGAGCAGTTCTTC. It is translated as CASSTGLAGNEQFF.

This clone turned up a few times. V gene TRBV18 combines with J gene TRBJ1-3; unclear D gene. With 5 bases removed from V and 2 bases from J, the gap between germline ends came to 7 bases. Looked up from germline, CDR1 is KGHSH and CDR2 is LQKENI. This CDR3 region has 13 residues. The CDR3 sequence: CASSTDTGNTIYF. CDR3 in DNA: TGTGCCAGCTCAACGGATACTGGAAACACCATATATTTT.

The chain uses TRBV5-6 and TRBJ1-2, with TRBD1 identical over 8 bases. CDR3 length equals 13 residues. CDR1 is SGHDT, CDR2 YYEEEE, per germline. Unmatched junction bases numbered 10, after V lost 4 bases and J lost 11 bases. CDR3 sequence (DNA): TGTGCCAGCAGCCTGGGACAGGACCTATATTACACCTTC. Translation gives CASSLGQDLYYTF.

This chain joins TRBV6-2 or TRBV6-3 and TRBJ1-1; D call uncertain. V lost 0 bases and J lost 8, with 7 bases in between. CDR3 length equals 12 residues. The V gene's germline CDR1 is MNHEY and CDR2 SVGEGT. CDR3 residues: CASSYSLREAFF. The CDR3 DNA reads TGTGCCAGCAGTTACTCGTTGAGGGAAGCTTTCTTT.